This T cell receptor beta chain derives from a study of blood T cell repertoires in COVID-19. Across the whole study: The origin of the acute and convalescent COVID-19 samples was the United States, Italy and Spain. Sources were T cells, B-cell-depleted T cells, or PBMCs; the material itself was cDNA or gDNA.

CDR1 is SGHNT, CDR2 YYREEE, per germline (reference sequence). V was clipped by 1 base and J by 2 bases, with 14 bases between them. The CDR3 loop spans 16 amino acids. The protocol was immunoSEQ multiplex PCR, while the TCRdb copy is restricted to in-frame clones and leaves out a portion. The sample lists about 25,000 clones, 65% to 90% seen once, with over 20% in the top ten. In this sample, this clone turned up once. The receptor was isolated from a human donor in a cohort sampled during active COVID-19. The genes are TRBV5-4 and TRBJ2-3, with D maybe TRBD1 (6 bases). Sequencing was done on a sample of peripheral blood. The CDR3 DNA reads as TGTGCCAGCAGCTTGACAGGGAAGGGGTACACAGATACGCAGTATTTT. Residues: CASSLTGKGYTDTQYF.